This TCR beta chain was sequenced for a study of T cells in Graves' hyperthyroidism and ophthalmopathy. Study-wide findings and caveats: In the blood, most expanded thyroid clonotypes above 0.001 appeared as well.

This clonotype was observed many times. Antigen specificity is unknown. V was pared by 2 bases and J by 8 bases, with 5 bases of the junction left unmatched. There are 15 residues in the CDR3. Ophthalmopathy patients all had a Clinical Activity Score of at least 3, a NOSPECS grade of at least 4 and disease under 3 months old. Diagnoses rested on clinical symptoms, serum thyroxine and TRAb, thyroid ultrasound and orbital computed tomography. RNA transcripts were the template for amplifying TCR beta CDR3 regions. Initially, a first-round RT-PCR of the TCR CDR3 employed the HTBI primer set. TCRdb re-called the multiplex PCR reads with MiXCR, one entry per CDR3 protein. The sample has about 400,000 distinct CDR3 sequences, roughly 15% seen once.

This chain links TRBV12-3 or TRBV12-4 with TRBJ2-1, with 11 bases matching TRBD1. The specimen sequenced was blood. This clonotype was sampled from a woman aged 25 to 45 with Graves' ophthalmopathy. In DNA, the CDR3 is TGTGCCAGCAGTTTATTTCGGACAGGGGGCGATGAGCAGTTCTTC. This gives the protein CASSLFRTGGDEQFF.